This T cell receptor beta chain was identified during a study of cytomegalovirus exposure and HLA in healthy donors. Across the whole study: Earlier findings included some 100 million unique TCR beta sequences obtained from some 180 million T cells.

Findings of the study overall: According to a later analysis, donors in an Asian-associated ancestry cluster reportedly had fewer N-insertions than the roughly 660-donor mean. Follow-up analysis later connected one missense variant in DCLRE1C with trimming of TCR beta V- and J-genes.

On this clone: What it recognizes is unknown.

V dropped 3 bases and J dropped 5 bases, with 17 bases sitting between them. CDR1 is LNHNV and CDR2 is YYDKDF in the germline V gene (reference sequence). CDR3 length equals 16 residues. The PCR contained 60 Vbeta and 13 Jbeta primers. The repertoire was sequenced with immunoSEQ multiplex PCR; TCRdb's copy has only in-frame clones and lacks some. The table lists some 160,000 clones, approximately 82% of them singletons. Material: PBMCs. This chain joins TRBV15 and TRBJ2-1, with D possibly being TRBD2 (6 bases). This TCR came from a male donor in good health and CMV-seronegative. CDR3 DNA sequence: TGTGCCACCAGCAGGGCTAGAGACAGCGGGCACAATGAGCAGTTCTTC. Residues: CATSRARDSGHNEQFF.